The clone carrying this TCR beta chain was seen a handful of times. The sample originates from a study of cytomegalovirus exposure and HLA in healthy donors. The overall study: Genetic ancestry analysis placed about 80% of the roughly 400 donors that were genotyped in the Caucasian-associated cluster.

The germline V gene encodes CDR1 MNHEY and CDR2 SVGAGI. V lost 4 bases and J 3 bases, leaving 7 bases between the germline ends. The CDR3 runs 13 residues. 13 Jbeta primers and 60 Vbeta primers were used for the PCR. Generated by immunoSEQ multiplex PCR, the TCRdb table keeps only in-frame clones and is missing some. The sample includes approximately 180,000 clones, 75% to 90% seen only once; the top ten take almost 7%. This sequence joins TRBV6-5 and TRBJ1-5; D gene ambiguous. This clonotype was obtained from a man aged 25 to 40 in good health and CMV-seropositive. The sequencing sample was made of PBMCs. The CDR3: CASSLNFNQPQHF. CDR3 bases: TGTGCCAGCAGTTTAAACTTCAATCAGCCCCAGCATTTT.